This paragraph reports one TCR beta chain. Its antigen remains unidentified. These data come from a study of cytomegalovirus exposure and HLA in healthy donors. Study findings and constraints: Available immune exposure information covered CMV serostatus only. TCR beta V- and J-gene trimming, according to a later analysis, was linked to a missense DCLRE1C variant.

The PCR made use of 60 Vbeta and 13 Jbeta primers. Clones were read by immunoSEQ multiplex PCR, and TCRdb kept only the in-frame ones, dropping some. The sample yields about 180,000 clones, 85% seen once. The sample taken for sequencing was PBMCs. This TCR derives from a boy aged 2-15 years in good health and CMV-seronegative.

The DNA of the CDR3 is TGTGCCAGTAGTATAGCACGGGAGGGCCTGACAGCCAAAAACATTCAGTACTTC. Amino acid sequence: CASSIAREGLTAKNIQYF. This chain links TRBV19 with TRBJ2-4; TRBD2 agrees at 8 bases. The CDR3 has 18 amino acids. Germline V lookup: CDR1 LNHDA, CDR2 SQIVND (reference sequence). V shed 1 base and J 0 bases; nucleotides not matched to a gene: 8.